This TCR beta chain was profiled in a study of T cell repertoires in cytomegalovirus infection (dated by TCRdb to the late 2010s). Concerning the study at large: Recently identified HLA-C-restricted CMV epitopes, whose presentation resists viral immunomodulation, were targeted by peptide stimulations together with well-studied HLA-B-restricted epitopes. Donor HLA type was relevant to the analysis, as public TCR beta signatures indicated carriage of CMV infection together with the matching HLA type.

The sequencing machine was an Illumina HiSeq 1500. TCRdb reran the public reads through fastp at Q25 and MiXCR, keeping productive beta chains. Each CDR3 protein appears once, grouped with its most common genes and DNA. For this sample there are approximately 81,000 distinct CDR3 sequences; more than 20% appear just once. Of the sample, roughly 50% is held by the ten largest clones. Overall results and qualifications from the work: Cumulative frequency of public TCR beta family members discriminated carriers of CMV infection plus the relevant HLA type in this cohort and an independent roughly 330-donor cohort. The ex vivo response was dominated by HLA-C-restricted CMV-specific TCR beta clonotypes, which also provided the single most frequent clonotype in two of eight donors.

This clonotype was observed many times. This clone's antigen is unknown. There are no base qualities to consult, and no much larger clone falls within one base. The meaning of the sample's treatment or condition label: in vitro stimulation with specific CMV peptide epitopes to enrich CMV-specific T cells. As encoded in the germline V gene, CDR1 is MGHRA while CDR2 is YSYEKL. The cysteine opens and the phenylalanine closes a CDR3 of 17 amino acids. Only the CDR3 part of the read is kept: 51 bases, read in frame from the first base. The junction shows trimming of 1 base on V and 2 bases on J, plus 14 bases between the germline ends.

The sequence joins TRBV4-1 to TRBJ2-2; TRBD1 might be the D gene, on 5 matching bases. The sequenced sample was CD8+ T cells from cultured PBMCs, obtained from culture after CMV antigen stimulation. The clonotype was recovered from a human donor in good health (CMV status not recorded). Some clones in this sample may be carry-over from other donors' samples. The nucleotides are TGCGCCAGCAGCCAAGGGGGCCAGGGAATAAACACCGGGGAGCTGTTTTTT. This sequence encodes CASSQGGQGINTGELFF.